One TCR beta chain is described in this entry. The data originate from a study of blood T cell repertoires in COVID-19. Across the whole study: Some COVID-19 samples were acute and others convalescent; all came from the United States, Italy and Spain.

Produced via immunoSEQ multiplex PCR; TCRdb's table is partial and in-frame only. The sample yields over 200,000 clones, over 75% seen once. CDR3 length: 14 amino acids. V shed 3 bases and J 1 base; nucleotides not matched to a gene: 2. Per germline, CDR1 SQVTM and CDR2 ANQGSEA. The rearrangement links TRBV29-1 to TRBJ2-2; 7 nucleotides agree with TRBD1. The source material was PBMCs or T cells enriched from blood (not recorded which). This receptor was taken from a man aged 18 to 29 who had recovered from COVID-19. CDR3 nucleotides: TGCAGCGTTGAGGGACAGATGAACACCGGGGAGCTGTTTTTT. Its protein product is CSVEGQMNTGELFF.